The T cell receptor beta chain described here comes from a study of cytomegalovirus exposure and HLA in healthy donors (dated by TCRdb to 2015 to 2018). For the wider study: In an earlier analysis of 550 to 750 of the donors, 276 Gb of sequence data and 117 million unique TCR beta sequences from approximately 180 million T cells were reported. Around 300 gigabases of sequencing data and tens of millions of unique TCR sequences were included in an early release covering roughly 700 HLA-typed donors. The genetic ancestry cluster associated with self-reported Caucasian donors included over 65% of the approximately 400 genotyped donors. The study aimed to test whether signatures of past pathogen exposure could be identified by cataloging public T cell receptors. The study used immunosequencing to profile the T cell repertoires of several hundred subjects and linked those repertoires to cytomegalovirus serostatus. Besides the first cohort of 500 to 700 subjects, a separate validation cohort made up of roughly 120 different subjects was used. To predict cytomegalovirus infection status, the study combined high-throughput TCR immunosequencing, statistical association of individual TCRs with disease status, and machine learning. A later analysis re-examined previously published TCR beta repertoires from roughly 650 donors and added high-resolution HLA genotyping to investigate patterns of TCR occurrence. Rather than drawing on any new phenotypic data, the later analysis identified candidate immune exposures from TCR beta sequences and the way those sequences occurred across donors. In an earlier analysis of around 540 of the donors, high-throughput TCR beta sequencing was used to judge whether each TCR beta V gene segment behaved as functional or pseudogenic. Donor age, sex, ethnicity and CMV serostatus were compiled together with the repertoire data. Genome-wide SNP genotypes for about 55% of the 666 donors were used in a later genetic analysis, which treated that subset as a discovery cohort. Every discovery cohort repertoire had been produced on one sequencing platform. Both class I and class II loci were covered by HLA typing, at four-digit resolution. Typing coverage varied by locus: 629-630 donors for A, B, C, DRB1 and DQB1; more than 500 for DQA1; about 590 for DPA1; 450 to 480 for DPB1. Roughly five DR-DQ haplotypes were treated as single units for association and clustering because of strong linkage in the cohort. On average, 235,054 unique TCR beta nucleotide sequences were sequenced per donor among some 430 genotyped donors of the cohort, with roughly a sixth of those sequences being non-productive. The investigation overall reported the following: A later genetic analysis associated a missense DCLRE1C variant with V-gene and J-gene trimming of TCR beta chains, and an independent cohort replicated the association. In a later genetic analysis, fewer N-insertions in productive TCRs were reported among donors in an Asian-associated ancestry cluster than the approximately 670-donor mean. A cluster of highly shared sequence variants was judged likely to be a technical artifact of the sequencing pipeline. In an earlier analysis of several hundred of the donors, most TCR beta V segments were observed in productive rearrangements about 87% or about 30% of the time, broadly matching IMGT annotations. Most TCR sequences were observed very rarely across donors, whereas some public TCRs were present in many individuals. A later analysis found that HLA-associated TCR beta chains were more clonally expanded and had lower generation probabilities than equally common non-associated chains. When HLA alleles, especially DR and DQ, strongly co-occurred, TCR associations were difficult to assign to individual alleles. The authors suggested that the approach could potentially be extended to other disease states and immunological phenotypes. Some IMGT-functional V segments, including TRBV6-2 and TRBV6-3, could not be distinguished by the 87-base-pair reads and were therefore excluded. Specific HLA alleles were associated with over 15,000 TCR beta sequences at a false discovery rate of 0.05 in a later analysis. The earlier analysis of almost 600 of the donors excluded approximately 15 rarely observed V segments, including chromosome 9 orphons, because counts were too low. In a later analysis, several top co-occurrence clusters were reported to appear linked to parvovirus B19, influenza, CMV and Epstein-Barr virus. Immune exposure information for the cohort was limited to CMV serostatus. Roughly uniform sequencing depth across donors was assumed in presence/absence analyses, although this assumption may not hold. Linkage disequilibrium might explain the correlated functional status among segregating V segments, but an unknown experimental factor could not be excluded. Three of the identified cytomegalovirus-associated TCR beta chains were confirmed in vitro to be specific for cytomegalovirus antigens. This cohort had only TCR beta chains sequenced, and the lack of alpha or paired-chain data limited which features could be detected. In the study, around 160 TCR beta chains were listed as associated with cytomegalovirus. The classifier was reported to diagnose cytomegalovirus status with high specificity and sensitivity in both the original and validation cohorts. A further reported finding was that TCR beta sequences accurately predicted the HLA-A and HLA-B alleles for most subjects in the first cohort. In a later analysis, the rate of TCR association differed among HLA loci, with DRB1 alleles having the most associated TCRs and HLA-C alleles having the fewest. In a later analysis, most CMV-associated TCR beta chains were found to appear HLA-restricted, with HLA associations seemingly driven largely by CMV exposure. Because HLA typing was missing for some donors at each locus, association tests included only the typed subset.

The cohort consisted of 600 or so healthy bone marrow donors. At the time of sampling, every cohort member was nominally healthy, though immune exposures that went unrecorded were likely present. The donor was CMV seronegative and was included in the group of under 450 seronegative cohort members. A peripheral blood sample was provided by each donor, and peripheral blood mononuclear cells were used for TCR beta sequencing. The Qiagen DNeasy Blood Extraction Kit was used to extract genomic DNA from the blood cell samples. About this clone itself: The antigen it binds to is not known. No base quality values were provided; no much bigger clone lies one nucleotide off.

The cysteine opens and the phenylalanine closes a CDR3 of 14 amino acids. Only CDR3 DNA remains: 42 bases, in frame from the first base. Trimming accounts for 6 bases at V and 7 bases at J, while the number of junction bases matched to no gene is 10. Based on the germline V gene, the CDR1 and CDR2 sequences are SQVTM and ANQGSEA. Library preparation was by the immunoSEQ multiplex PCR assay. A mixture of 60 forward primers for TCR Vbeta segments and 13 reverse primers for TCR Jbeta segments was used in the multiplex PCR. A multiplex PCR assay on genomic DNA amplified the CDR3 region of rearranged TCR beta genes. The Illumina HiSeq System was used to sequence the amplified TCR beta libraries as 87-base-pair reads. In the paper's pipeline: Across the roughly 670 repertoires, a later analysis counted 80 million or so unique TCR beta chains, around 11 million of which were shared by at least two donors. To remove PCR and sequencing errors, raw reads were error-corrected and collapsed into unique sequences using a nearest-neighbor algorithm that merged closely related sequences. To assign V, D and J gene segments, CDR3 sequences were aligned to IMGT reference sequences. For a sequence to be retained, a match of at least six nucleotides to both a V gene segment and a J gene segment was required. A rearrangement counted as productive if the CDR3 had no stop codons and remained in frame with V and J, and every other rearrangement counted as non-productive. Following IMGT convention, CDR3 was defined as the stretch from the second conserved V-encoded cysteine to the conserved J-encoded phenylalanine. The earlier analysis of about 640 of the donors excluded any sequence lacking an unambiguous match to a single V gene segment. In an earlier analysis of approximately 560 of the donors, a V segment was called functional when productive rearrangements were above 56.7%, and segregating when the standard deviation between donors exceeded 5%. A statistical classification framework was built to diagnose cytomegalovirus status from the catalog of TCR beta chain sequences. V and J gene assignment, in a later analysis, came from comparing TCR nucleotide sequences with IMGT/GENE-DB human TR gene sequences. A later analysis assigned CDR3 sequences and most-parsimonious VDJ recombination scenarios with the TCRdist pipeline. In a later analysis, every TCR beta chain was defined by the combination of its CDR3 amino acid sequence and its V-gene family, and reads without a unique V-gene family were dropped. A later analysis removed 550 to 650 highly shared, low-generation-probability nucleotide sequences to deal with suspected cross-contamination and a sequencing artifact. In a later analysis, a clonal expansion index was calculated for each public chain from normalized within-repertoire ranks of inferred template counts. A later analysis computed generation probabilities with a VDJ recombination model fitted to out-of-frame rearrangements, and checked the results against IGoR. A later analysis scored TCR-TCR, TCR-HLA and TCR-CMV co-occurrence with hypergeometric tests, applying a repertoire-size bias correction to TCR pairs. A later analysis estimated false discovery rates by permuting HLA or CMV assignments 20 times. In a later analysis, co-occurring TCRs were grouped using DBSCAN, with TCRdist sequence similarity added in when clustering inside HLA-allele-positive subsets. Co-occurrence clustering excluded repertoires with fewer than 30,000 or more than 120,000 public chains, plus five with anomalous nucleotide sharing. The source is immuneACCESS, and TCRdb retained only in-frame sequences with V and J called. Part of the clones is not carried over; for the studies checked, unresolved V genes explain less than half of this, and the remainder is unexplained. D and trimming were read from the DNA, whereas the V and J calls and clone size are those reported in that table. The sample table contains around 230,000 clones; only one count was recorded for 78% of them. About 0.45% of the sample goes to the ten largest clones.

The V and J genes are TRBV29-1 and TRBJ1-5; a stretch of 9 junction bases matches TRBD1. This clonotype was obtained from a boy younger than 18 in good health and CMV-seronegative. Sequencing was performed on PBMCs. The CDR3 region: CSVDGTGTGQPQHF. The nucleotide sequence reads TGCAGCGTGGACGGGACAGGGACGGGGCAGCCCCAGCATTTT.